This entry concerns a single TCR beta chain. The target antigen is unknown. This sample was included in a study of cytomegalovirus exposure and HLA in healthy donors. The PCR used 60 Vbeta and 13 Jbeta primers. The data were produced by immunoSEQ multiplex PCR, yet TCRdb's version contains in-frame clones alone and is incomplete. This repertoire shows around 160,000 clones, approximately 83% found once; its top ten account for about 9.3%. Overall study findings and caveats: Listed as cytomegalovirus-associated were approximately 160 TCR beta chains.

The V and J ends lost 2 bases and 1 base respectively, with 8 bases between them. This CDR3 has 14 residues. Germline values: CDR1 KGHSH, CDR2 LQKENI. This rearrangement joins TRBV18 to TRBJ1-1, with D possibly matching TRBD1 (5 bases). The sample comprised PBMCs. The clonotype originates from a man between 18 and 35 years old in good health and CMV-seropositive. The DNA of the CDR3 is TGTGCCAGCTCACCATTCGACAGGAACACTGAAGCTTTCTTT. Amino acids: CASSPFDRNTEAFF.